This T cell receptor (beta chain) was found in a study of blood T cell repertoires in COVID-19. In the authors' methods: It was from reference gene primer amplification that nucleated cell counts were estimated. Repertoires were generated with immunoSEQ multiplex PCR, while TCRdb's copy carries only in-frame clones and drops some. V and J calls and clone size are as listed in that table; D and trimming were resolved from the DNA. This table holds approximately 180,000 clones, 75% to 85% found once. The clonotype was recovered from a woman aged 45-65 years with acute COVID-19. Sequencing used PBMCs or T cells enriched from blood (not recorded which).

As DNA, the CDR3 is TGTGCCAGCAGCTTAGTCACAGGGGGCCAACTTGAAGCTTTCTTT. Protein product: CASSLVTGGQLEAFF. This sequence joins TRBV7-8 and TRBJ1-1; 9 bases are shared with TRBD1. The CDR3 length is 15 residues. Germline values: CDR1 SGHVS, CDR2 FQNEAQ. Germline trimming cut 1 base from V and 7 bases from J; bases unmatched to any gene: 7.